Reported below is one TCR beta chain. Its specificity is unknown. Investigators extracted total RNA from whole blood and did not sort T cells. There were approximately 4,000 ng of total RNA used for each TCR library. Reprocessing the 5' RACE reads, TCRdb reports a single entry for every CDR3 protein and omits DNA. In total, the table holds approximately 340,000 distinct CDR3 sequences. This record comes from a study of monozygotic twins with inflammatory bowel disease. Study-level points and caveats: Individual T cell subtypes were not distinguishable. IBD patients had lower TCRbeta diversity (inverse Simpson) than healthy co-twins.

This receptor was taken from a human donor with ulcerative colitis or Crohn's disease, or a healthy co-twin of an affected twin (not recorded which). Material: blood.

CDR3 residues: CASSLRASTPYNEQFF. The rearrangement joins TRBV7-2 to TRBJ2-1. The CDR3 has 16 residues. Germline V gene sequence: CDR1 SGHTA, CDR2 FQGNSA.